What follows are 28 T cell receptor beta chains derived from one specimen sequenced in a study of T cell responses to AZD1222 COVID-19 vaccine. Libraries were prepared by immunoSEQ multiplex PCR; TCRdb keeps only in-frame clonotypes and omits some of them. The sample lists nearly 110,000 clones, around 90% occurring once. The source was peripheral blood, collected on day 0 of AZD1222 vaccination. These receptors came from an adult in good health.

This clone occurred once. The V gene is TRBV19, the J gene TRBJ1-2; 7 nucleotides line up with TRBD1. The V and J ends lost 6 bases and 4 bases, in that order; junction bases with no gene match: 11. Germline CDR1 reads LNHDA; CDR2 reads SQIVND (reference sequence). The CDR3 covers 15 residues. The CDR3 loop reads CASRHQDRLLYGYTF. In DNA, the CDR3 is TGTGCCAGTAGACACCAGGACAGGCTCCTCTATGGCTACACCTTC.

The chain uses TRBV7-3 and TRBJ2-6; 11 bases agree with TRBD2. The CDR3 consists of 19 residues. Germline lookup yields CDR1 SGHTA and CDR2 FQGTGA. V dropped 3 bases and J dropped 0; count of bases not matched to a gene: 7. In DNA form, the CDR3 reads TGTGCCAGCAGCTTGACGGGGACTAGCGGAGGCTCTGGGGCCAACGTCCTGACTTTC. It is translated as CASSLTGTSGGSGANVLTF. The full variable domain, completed using reference TRBV7-3 and TRBJ2-6, is GAGVSQTPSNKVTEKGKYVELRCDPISGHTALYWYRQSLGQGPEFLIYFQGTGAADDSGLPNDRFFAVRPEGSVSTLKIQRTERGDSAVYLCASSLTGTSGGSGANVLTFGAGSRLTVL.

This clone was counted between two and nine times. The chain links TRBV11-2 to TRBJ2-5; no definite D call. This CDR3 comprises 13 residues. In germline, CDR1 is SGHAT, CDR2 FQNNGV. V was shortened by 2 bases and J by 3 bases, with 7 bases between the two germline ends. This CDR3 reads CASSLNAEETQYF. The CDR3 region has the DNA TGTGCCAGCAGCTTAAATGCAGAAGAGACCCAGTACTTC.

The chain joins TRBV20-1 to TRBJ2-3, with a tentative D call TRBD2 (6 bases). V lost 3 bases, J lost 0 bases, and 13 bases lay in between. Germline V gene sequence: CDR1 DFQATT, CDR2 SNEGSKA (reference sequence). This CDR3 contains 15 residues. The CDR3 sequence is CSASTLATSTDTQYF. The DNA of the CDR3 is TGCAGTGCTAGTACGCTAGCGACTAGCACAGATACGCAGTATTTT.

The genes are TRBV7-6 and TRBJ1-6; D gene ambiguous. Trimming pared 2 bases from V and 9 bases from J, leaving 11 bases between. Germline V gene sequence: CDR1 SGHVS, CDR2 FNYEAQ. CDR3 length: 14 residues. The CDR3 loop reads CASSLSRLSSPLHF. As DNA, the CDR3 is TGTGCCAGCAGCTTATCAAGGTTGAGTTCACCCCTCCACTTT.

V gene TRBV11-2 combines with J gene TRBJ1-4, with 7 bases lining up with TRBD1. The CDR3 is made up of 16 amino acids. Germline trimming cut 5 bases from V and 7 bases from J; bases unmatched to any gene: 13. CDR1 is SGHAT, CDR2 FQNNGV, per germline. CDR3 protein: CASSLRPTGLTEKLFF. The CDR3 DNA follows: TGTGCCAGCAGCCTTAGACCGACAGGGCTAACTGAAAAACTGTTTTTT.

The chain carries TRBV5-4 and TRBJ1-1, with D perhaps matching TRBD1 (5 bases). The CDR3 extends over 15 amino acids. With 2 bases removed from V and 1 base from J, the gap between germline ends came to 12 bases. Germline V gene data show CDR1 as SGHNT and CDR2 as YYREEE (reference sequence). This chain's CDR3 is CASSLGTGSNTEAFF. In DNA, the CDR3 is TGTGCCAGCAGCTTAGGTACAGGTTCGAACACTGAAGCTTTCTTT. The whole variable domain, remainder taken from reference TRBV5-4 and TRBJ1-1, is ETGVTQSPTHLIKTRGQQVTLRCSSQSGHNTVSWYQQALGQGPQFIFQYYREEENGRGNFPPRFSGLQFPNYSSELNVNALELDDSALYLCASSLGTGSNTEAFFGQGTRLTVV.

V gene TRBV6-2 or TRBV6-3 combines with J gene TRBJ2-7; weak D call: TRBD1 (5 bases). V was pared by 2 bases and J by 5 bases, with 7 bases between. CDR3 length: 12 residues. The germline gives CDR1 MNHEY, CDR2 SVGEGT. This chain's CDR3 is CASSYGADEQYF. CDR3 DNA sequence: TGTGCCAGCAGTTACGGGGCGGACGAGCAGTACTTC.

The rearrangement links TRBV5-1 to TRBJ2-5; D is ambiguous. The CDR3 has 12 amino acids. Germline CDR1 SGHRS, CDR2 YFSETQ. Trimming took 3 bases from V and 5 from J, leaving 8 bases between them. The CDR3: CASSSGWETQYF. The CDR3 nucleotides are TGCGCCAGCAGCTCTGGGTGGGAGACCCAGTACTTC.

This rearrangement joins TRBV7-9 to TRBJ2-7, with D uncertain. The CDR3 is made up of 12 amino acids. CDR1 is SEHNR and CDR2 is FQNEAQ in the germline V gene (reference sequence). V lost 4 bases to trimming and J lost 3 bases, with 7 bases between them. Here the CDR3 reads CASSSAIYEQYF. The CDR3 nucleotides are TGTGCCAGCAGCTCGGCAATCTACGAGCAGTACTTC.

The chain carries TRBV2 and TRBJ2-2; possible D gene TRBD1, 6 bases. V lost 2 bases and J lost 0, with 10 bases in between. From germline, CDR1 is SNHLY and CDR2 FYNNEI. The length of the CDR3 is 16 residues. The CDR3 region is CASSEFQGPNTGELFF. The CDR3 DNA reads TGTGCCAGCAGTGAATTTCAGGGGCCGAACACCGGGGAGCTGTTTTTT.

The genes are TRBV7-3 and TRBJ2-2; 9 nucleotides line up with TRBD1. The CDR3 loop spans 15 amino acids. Trimming took 4 bases from V and 7 from J; bases not matched to a gene: 7. CDR1 and CDR2 from the germline V gene are SGHTA and FQGTGA. This CDR3 reads CASSSPQGAGGELFF. The CDR3 nucleotides are TGTGCCAGCAGCTCACCACAGGGGGCGGGCGGGGAGCTGTTTTTT.

This clone has only one observation. J is TRBJ1-1 and V is TRBV5-6, with D unresolved. Germline lookup yields CDR1 SGHDT and CDR2 YYEEEE. Trimming took 3 bases from V and 5 from J, leaving 8 bases between them. This CDR3 comprises 12 residues. The CDR3 loop is CASSWGGTEAFF. The CDR3 nucleotides are TGTGCCAGCAGCTGGGGTGGGACTGAAGCTTTCTTT. Full variable domain (remainder filled in from reference TRBV5-6 and TRBJ1-1): DAGVTQSPTHLIKTRGQQVTLRCSPKSGHDTVSWYQQALGQGPQFIFQYYEEEERQRGNFPDRFSGHQFPNYSSELNVNALLLGDSALYLCASSWGGTEAFFGQGTRLTVV.

This rearrangement joins TRBV27 to TRBJ1-2, with TRBD1 as a possible D gene (5 bases). The length of the CDR3 is 14 residues. Germline loops: CDR1 MNHEY, CDR2 SMNVEV (reference sequence). V was clipped by 6 bases and J by 3 bases, with 14 bases between them. CDR3 region: CASSPRGGYYGYTF. In nucleotides, the CDR3 is TGTGCCAGCAGCCCCCGGGGGGGATACTATGGCTACACCTTC.

V is TRBV6-5 and J is TRBJ1-3; D gene unclear. CDR3 length: 13 residues. Per the germline V gene, CDR1 is MNHEY and CDR2 is SVGAGI. V lost 0 bases and J 4 bases, leaving 4 bases between the germline ends. The CDR3 DNA is TGTGCCAGCAGTTACTCGACAGGAAACACCATATATTTT. This sequence encodes CASSYSTGNTIYF.

This chain joins TRBV9 and TRBJ1-6, with D perhaps TRBD1 (5 bases). CDR1 and CDR2 (germline): SGDLS, YYNGEE. This CDR3 region has 15 residues. V was clipped by 3 bases and J by 14 bases, with 21 bases between them. The CDR3 region is CASSGSGTANGALHF. CDR3 coding DNA: TGTGCCAGCAGCGGCTCCGGGACGGCCAACGGGGCCCTCCACTTT.

DNA of the CDR3: TGTGCCAGTAGTCGGGTCGTGGGAGGGAGTCAGCCCCAGCATTTT. Amino acid sequence: CASSRVVGGSQPQHF. This sequence joins TRBV19 and TRBJ1-5; D is undetermined. Germline CDR1 and CDR2: LNHDA and SQIVND (reference sequence). V was shortened by 5 bases and J by 6 bases, with 17 bases between the two germline ends. The CDR3 contains 15 residues.

This chain links TRBV6-5 with TRBJ1-3; D gene uncertain. The CDR3 sequence is 13 residues long. Germline values: CDR1 MNHEY, CDR2 SVGAGI. Trimming took 8 bases from V and 2 from J, leaving 10 bases between them. The chain's CDR3 is CASLRTAGNTIYF. The DNA for the CDR3 is TGTGCCAGCCTTCGGACTGCTGGAAACACCATATATTTT.

This clone turned up a few times. The chain uses TRBV4-3 and TRBJ1-1, with TRBD1 matching over 7 bases. Germline V CDR1 and CDR2: LGHNA, YSLEER. The CDR3 is made up of 12 amino acids. Trimming at V came to 4 bases and at J to 8 bases, leaving 4 bases not matched to a gene. The CDR3 DNA sequence: TGCGCCAGCAGCCGAACAGGGGCCGAAGCTTTCTTT. It translates to CASSRTGAEAFF.

J is TRBJ2-5 and V is TRBV20-1; a possible D gene is TRBD1 (6 bases). V lost 3 bases and J 0 bases, leaving 14 bases between the germline ends. Germline V gene lookup returns CDR1 DFQATT and CDR2 SNEGSKA (reference sequence). The CDR3 covers 15 residues. CDR3 residues: CSASPTGWYQETQYF. In DNA, the CDR3 is TGCAGTGCTAGTCCGACAGGATGGTACCAAGAGACCCAGTACTTC.

This chain links TRBV4-1 with TRBJ1-2; D may be TRBD1 (6 bases). The CDR3 totals 14 residues. Trimming removed 1 base from V and 8 bases from J, with 14 bases in between. In germline, CDR1 is MGHRA, CDR2 YSYEKL. The CDR3, as DNA: TGCGCCAGCAGCCAAGGGTCAGGGGCCGGCGGCTACACCTTC. It encodes CASSQGSGAGGYTF.

This clone was picked up one time. The rearrangement joins TRBV15 to TRBJ2-6, with unresolved D. From germline, CDR1 is LNHNV and CDR2 YYDKDF (reference sequence). V dropped 0 bases and J dropped 4 bases, with 16 bases sitting between them. This CDR3 spans 18 amino acids. The CDR3 region is CATSRDVSSGSGANVLTF. CDR3 sequence (DNA): TGTGCCACCAGCAGAGATGTATCATCAGGATCGGGGGCCAACGTCCTGACTTTC.

This clone appeared a single time. This rearrangement joins TRBV19 to TRBJ2-2, with D possibly being TRBD2 (5 bases). The V end lost 1 base, the J end lost 1 base, and 10 bases lay between the germline ends. CDR3 length equals 16 residues. Looked up from germline, CDR1 is LNHDA and CDR2 is SQIVND (reference sequence). DNA for the CDR3: TGTGCCAGTAGTATAGCTAGTAGCGTGAACACCGGGGAGCTGTTTTTT. Its protein is CASSIASSVNTGELFF. Complete variable domain (other parts from reference TRBV19 and TRBJ2-2): DGGITQSPKYLFRKEGQNVTLSCEQNLNHDAMYWYRQDPGQGLRLIYYSQIVNDFQKGDIAEGYSVSREKKESFPLTVTSAQKNPTAFYLCASSIASSVNTGELFFGEGSRLTVL.

The chain is built from TRBV25-1 and TRBJ2-7, with TRBD1 as a possible D gene (5 bases). CDR3 length equals 14 residues. Germline V gene lookup returns CDR1 MGHDK and CDR2 SYGVNS. V was cut by 4 bases and J by 2 bases, with 12 bases left in between. DNA for the CDR3: TGTGCCAGCAGTGGGTATCAGGGAACCTACGAGCAGTACTTC. It is translated as CASSGYQGTYEQYF.

The V call is TRBV9, the J call TRBJ2-5; perhaps TRBD1 as D (6 bases). This CDR3 region has 15 residues. Per germline, CDR1 SGDLS and CDR2 YYNGEE. Trimming took off 0 bases at V and 4 bases at J, with 13 bases between the two ends. The CDR3 sequence is CASSVGGTTIETQYF. CDR3 nucleotides: TGTGCCAGCAGCGTAGGAGGGACAACGATAGAGACCCAGTACTTC.

The chain links TRBV11-3 to TRBJ2-5; no reliable D call. V lost 1 base and J 1 base, leaving 10 bases between the germline ends. Germline CDR1 reads SGHNT; CDR2 reads YENEEA. The CDR3 is 15 residues long. CDR3 loop: CASSLGERLQETQYF. CDR3 coding DNA: TGTGCCAGCAGCTTAGGAGAGCGCCTCCAAGAGACCCAGTACTTC. Supplemented by reference TRBV11-3 and TRBJ2-5, the full variable domain reads EAGVVQSPRYKIIEKKQPVAFWCNPISGHNTLYWYLQNLGQGPELLIRYENEEAVDDSQLPKDRFSAERLKGVDSTLKIQPAELGDSAVYLCASSLGERLQETQYFGPGTRLLVL.

J is TRBJ1-2 and V is TRBV5-4, with 7 bases that match TRBD1. Germline CDR1 SGHNT, CDR2 YYREEE (reference sequence). V lost 3 bases and J lost 2; bases outside the gene matches: 4. The CDR3 runs 14 residues. CDR3 DNA sequence: TGTGCCAGCAGCTGGGACAGCTTAAACTATGGCTACACCTTC. Amino acids: CASSWDSLNYGYTF. The full variable domain, with the rest looked up from reference TRBV5-4 and TRBJ1-2, is ETGVTQSPTHLIKTRGQQVTLRCSSQSGHNTVSWYQQALGQGPQFIFQYYREEENGRGNFPPRFSGLQFPNYSSELNVNALELDDSALYLCASSWDSLNYGYTFGSGTRLTVV.

The chain links TRBV5-6 to TRBJ1-2; a weak D match, TRBD1 (6 bases). The CDR3 totals 15 residues. V was pared by 1 base and J by 4 bases, with 14 bases between. Per the germline V gene, CDR1 is SGHDT and CDR2 is YYEEEE. CDR3 in DNA: TGTGCCAGCAGCTTGTACAGGGATTATATCTATGGCTACACCTTC. It yields the protein CASSLYRDYIYGYTF.